One sample yielded the 10 T cell receptor beta chains listed below, sequenced in a study of T cell responses to AZD1222 COVID-19 vaccine. Assay used: immunoSEQ multiplex PCR; TCRdb lists only in-frame clones, some missing. This sample has some 96,000 clones, with roughly 91% found just once. Sample: peripheral blood, taken on day 0 of AZD1222 vaccination. Receptor source: an adult in good health.

Comment on this clone: At one of its ends the junction is not consistent with the germline gene, which may arise from a read error. The V and J genes are TRBV6-1 and TRBJ1-5; unclear D gene. The CDR3 runs to 13 residues. The germline V gene has CDR1 MNHNS and CDR2 SASEGT. CDR3 protein: CASSEAIRTRGAF. CDR3 nucleotides: TGTGCCAGCAGTGAAGCCATCCGAACGCGGGGAGCATTT.

The V call is TRBV7-9, the J call TRBJ1-4, with 8 bases identical to TRBD1. Trimming at V came to 5 bases and at J to 3 bases, leaving 8 bases not matched to a gene. CDR1 and CDR2 from the germline V gene are SEHNR and FQNEAQ (reference sequence). This CDR3 has 16 amino acids. Here the CDR3 DNA reads TGTGCCAGCAGCCCAGCCAGGGGGCGGCCTAATGAAAAACTGTTTTTT. Protein: CASSPARGRPNEKLFF. The variable domain in full, completed from reference TRBV7-9 and TRBJ1-4, reads DTGVSQNPRHKITKRGQNVTFRCDPISEHNRLYWYRQTLGQGPEFLTYFQNEAQLEKSRLLSDRFSAERPKGSFSTLEIQRTEQGDSAMYLCASSPARGRPNEKLFFGSGTQLSVL.

The chain is built from TRBV7-2 and TRBJ1-2; 7 bases agree with TRBD1. V was clipped by 5 bases and J by 4 bases; unmatched bases: 1. Germline values: CDR1 SGHTA, CDR2 FQGNSA. The CDR3 is made up of 12 amino acids. The CDR3 region is CASSRDSYGYTF. The CDR3 DNA follows: TGTGCCAGCAGCCGGGACAGCTATGGCTACACCTTC. Full variable domain (missing parts from reference TRBV7-2 and TRBJ1-2): GAGVSQSPSNKVTEKGKDVELRCDPISGHTALYWYRQSLGQGLEFLIYFQGNSAPDKSGLPSDRFSAERTGGSVSTLTIQRTQQEDSAVYLCASSRDSYGYTFGSGTRLTVV.

The rearrangement links TRBV5-4 to TRBJ2-2; TRBD1 matches 11 bases. The CDR3 totals 14 residues. Germline V gene data show CDR1 as SGHNT and CDR2 as YYREEE (reference sequence). V lost 4 bases, J lost 10 bases, and 6 bases stayed unmatched. The CDR3 region has the DNA TGTGCCAGCAGCCTAGGACAGGGGGCGGCGGAGCTGTTTTTT. Its translation is CASSLGQGAAELFF. The full variable domain, in which reference TRBV5-4 and TRBJ2-2 provide the parts outside the CDR3, is ETGVTQSPTHLIKTRGQQVTLRCSSQSGHNTVSWYQQALGQGPQFIFQYYREEENGRGNFPPRFSGLQFPNYSSELNVNALELDDSALYLCASSLGQGAAELFFGEGSRLTVL.

The V and J genes are TRBV18 and TRBJ2-5; D may correspond to TRBD1 or TRBD2 (5 bases each). V lost 6 bases and J lost 2, with 16 bases in between. Per the germline V gene, CDR1 is KGHSH and CDR2 is LQKENI. This CDR3 has 15 amino acids. This CDR3 is CASSPNKGPQETQYF. CDR3 sequence (DNA): TGTGCCAGCTCCCCTAACAAGGGACCTCAAGAGACCCAGTACTTC.

With regard to this clone: A read error may produce the germline difference seen at one junction end. This chain joins TRBV6-5 and TRBJ2-1; D not resolved. Germline V CDR1 and CDR2: MNHEY, SVGAGI. There are 12 residues in the CDR3. The CDR3 loop reads CASSSLTGPQIF. In DNA, the CDR3 is TGTGCCAGCAGTTCCCTAACTGGGCCCCAGATCTTC.

In its sample, this clone was seen once. V and J are TRBV27 and TRBJ2-1; TRBD2 aligns across 14 bases. The germline V gene encodes CDR1 MNHEY and CDR2 SMNVEV (reference sequence). The CDR3 extends over 19 amino acids. V was pared by 2 bases and J by 9 bases, with 15 bases of the junction left unmatched. CDR3 residues: CASSLMGFQGLAGGGEQFF. DNA for the CDR3: TGTGCCAGCAGTTTAATGGGCTTTCAAGGACTAGCGGGAGGAGGTGAGCAGTTCTTC.

This chain joins TRBV5-1 and TRBJ2-3; 8 bases align to TRBD2. CDR1 is SGHRS and CDR2 is YFSETQ in the germline V gene. The CDR3 totals 16 residues. The junction had 7 bases not matched to a gene; V was cut back by 4 bases and J by 0 bases. The CDR3 reads CASSRDSGASTDTQYF. The CDR3 region has the DNA TGCGCCAGCAGCCGGGATAGCGGGGCCAGCACAGATACGCAGTATTTT.

CDR3 region: CAASGPDRGRGDTEAFF. CDR3 nucleotide sequence: TGTGCCGCTTCAGGCCCTGACAGGGGGCGGGGGGACACTGAAGCTTTCTTT. The chain combines TRBV28 with TRBJ1-1; TRBD1 agrees at 10 bases. Germline CDR1 MDHEN, CDR2 SYDVKM. The CDR3 runs 17 residues. The ends lost 11 bases at V and 3 bases at J; junction bases unmatched: 18.

Regarding this clone: Other DNA sequences of this sample code for an identical CDR3. This chain connects TRBV10-1 to TRBJ2-2; 7 bases line up with TRBD1. Germline loops: CDR1 WNHNN, CDR2 SYGVQD (reference sequence). V trimming: 4 bases; J trimming: 1 base; junction bases outside the gene matches: 0. This CDR3 region has 14 residues. The CDR3 coding sequence is TGCGCCAGCAGTGGGACAGGGAACACCGGGGAGCTGTTTTTT. The encoded protein is CASSGTGNTGELFF.